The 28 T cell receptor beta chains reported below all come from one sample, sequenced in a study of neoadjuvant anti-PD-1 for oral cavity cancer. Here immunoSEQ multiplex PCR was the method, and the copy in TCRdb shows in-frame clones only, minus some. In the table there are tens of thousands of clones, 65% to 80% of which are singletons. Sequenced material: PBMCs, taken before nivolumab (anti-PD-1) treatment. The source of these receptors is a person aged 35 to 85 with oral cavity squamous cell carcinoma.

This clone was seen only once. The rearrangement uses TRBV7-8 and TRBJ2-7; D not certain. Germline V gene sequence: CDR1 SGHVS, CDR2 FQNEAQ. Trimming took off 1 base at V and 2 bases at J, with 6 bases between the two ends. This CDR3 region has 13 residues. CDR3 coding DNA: TGTGCCAGCAGCTTAGTGATTACCTACGAGCAGTACTTC. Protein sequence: CASSLVITYEQYF.

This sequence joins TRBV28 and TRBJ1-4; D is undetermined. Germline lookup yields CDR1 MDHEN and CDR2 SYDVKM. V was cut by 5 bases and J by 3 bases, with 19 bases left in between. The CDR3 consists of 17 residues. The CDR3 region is CASSRTPSLRANEKLFF. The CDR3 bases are TGTGCCAGCAGTCGTACCCCAAGCCTGCGGGCTAATGAAAAACTGTTTTTT.

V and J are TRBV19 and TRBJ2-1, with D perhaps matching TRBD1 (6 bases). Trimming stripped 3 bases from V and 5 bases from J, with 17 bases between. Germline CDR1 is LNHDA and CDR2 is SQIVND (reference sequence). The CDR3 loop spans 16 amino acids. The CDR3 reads CASSIPGALAHNEQFF. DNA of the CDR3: TGTGCCAGTAGTATCCCAGGGGCCCTTGCCCACAATGAGCAGTTCTTC.

The CDR3 loop reads CASNSGNTIYF. CDR3 coding DNA: TGCGCCAGCAACTCTGGAAACACCATATATTTT. The chain recombines TRBV10-2 with TRBJ1-3; D unresolved. V lost 7 bases and J 0 bases, leaving 1 base between the germline ends. The CDR3 is 11 residues long. Germline V gene lookup returns CDR1 WSHSY and CDR2 SAAADI.

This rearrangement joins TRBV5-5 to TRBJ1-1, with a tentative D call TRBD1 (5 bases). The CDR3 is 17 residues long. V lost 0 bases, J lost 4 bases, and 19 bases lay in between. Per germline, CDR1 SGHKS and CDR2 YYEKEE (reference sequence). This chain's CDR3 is CASSLAPAGNRGTEAFF. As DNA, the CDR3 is TGTGCCAGCAGCTTGGCCCCGGCAGGGAATAGGGGCACTGAAGCTTTCTTT.

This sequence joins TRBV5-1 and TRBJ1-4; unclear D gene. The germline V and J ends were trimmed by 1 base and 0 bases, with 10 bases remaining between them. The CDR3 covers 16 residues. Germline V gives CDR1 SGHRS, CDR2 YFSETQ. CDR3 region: CASSLRQAATNEKLFF. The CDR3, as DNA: TGCGCCAGCAGCTTGCGGCAAGCTGCAACTAATGAAAAACTGTTTTTT.

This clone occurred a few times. CDR3 region: CASSYSGREAAFF. CDR3 nucleotides: TGTGCCAGCAGTTACTCGGGACGGGAGGCGGCTTTCTTT. This chain links TRBV6-5 with TRBJ1-1, with D perhaps TRBD1 (5 bases). This CDR3 region has 13 residues. Germline V gene data show CDR1 as MNHEY and CDR2 as SVGAGI. Trimming left V 0 bases short and J 11 bases short, with 13 bases between.

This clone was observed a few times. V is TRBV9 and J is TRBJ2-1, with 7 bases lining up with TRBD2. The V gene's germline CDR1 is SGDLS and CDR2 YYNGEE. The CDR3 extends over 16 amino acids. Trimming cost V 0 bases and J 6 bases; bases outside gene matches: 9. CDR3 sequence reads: CASSVAGGPNPNEQFF. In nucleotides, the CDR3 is TGTGCCAGCAGCGTAGCGGGGGGACCCAACCCCAATGAGCAGTTCTTC. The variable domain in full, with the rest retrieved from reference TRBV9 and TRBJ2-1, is DSGVTQTPKHLITATGQRVTLRCSPRSGDLSVYWYQQSLDQGLQFLIQYYNGEERAKGNILERFSAQQFPDLHSELNLSSLELGDSALYFCASSVAGGPNPNEQFFGPGTRLTVL.

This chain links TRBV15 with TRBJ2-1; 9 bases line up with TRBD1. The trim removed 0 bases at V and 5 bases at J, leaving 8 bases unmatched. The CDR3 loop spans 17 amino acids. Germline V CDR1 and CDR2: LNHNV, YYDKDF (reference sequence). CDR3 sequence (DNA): TGTGCCACCAGCAGAGACCTGGACAGGGGTAGGGACAATGAGCAGTTCTTC. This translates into CATSRDLDRGRDNEQFF.

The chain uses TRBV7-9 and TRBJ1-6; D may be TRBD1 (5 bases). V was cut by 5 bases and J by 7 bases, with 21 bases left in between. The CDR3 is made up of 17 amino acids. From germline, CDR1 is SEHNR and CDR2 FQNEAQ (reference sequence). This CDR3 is CASSRPGPQGPNSPLHF. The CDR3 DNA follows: TGTGCCAGCAGCCGTCCCGGCCCTCAGGGTCCGAATTCACCCCTCCACTTT.

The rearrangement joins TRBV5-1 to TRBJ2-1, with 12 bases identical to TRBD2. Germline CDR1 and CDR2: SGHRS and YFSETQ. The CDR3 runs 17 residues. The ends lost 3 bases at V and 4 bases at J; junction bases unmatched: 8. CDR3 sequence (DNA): TGCGCCAGCAGCTGGGGGTTGACTAGCGGGGGTTACAATGAGCAGTTCTTC. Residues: CASSWGLTSGGYNEQFF.

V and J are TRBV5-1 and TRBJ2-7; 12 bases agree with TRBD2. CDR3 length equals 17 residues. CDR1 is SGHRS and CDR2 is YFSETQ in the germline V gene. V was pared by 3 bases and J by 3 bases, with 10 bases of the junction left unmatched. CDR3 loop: CASSSLAGGLTGYEQYF. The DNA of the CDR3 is TGCGCCAGCAGCTCACTAGCGGGGGGCCTTACCGGCTACGAGCAGTACTTC. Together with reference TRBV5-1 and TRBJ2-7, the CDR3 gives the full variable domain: KAGVTQTPRYLIKTRGQQVTLSCSPISGHRSVSWYQQTPGQGLQFLFEYFSETQRNKGNFPGRFSGRQFSNSRSEMNVSTLELGDSALYLCASSSLAGGLTGYEQYFGPGTRLTVT.

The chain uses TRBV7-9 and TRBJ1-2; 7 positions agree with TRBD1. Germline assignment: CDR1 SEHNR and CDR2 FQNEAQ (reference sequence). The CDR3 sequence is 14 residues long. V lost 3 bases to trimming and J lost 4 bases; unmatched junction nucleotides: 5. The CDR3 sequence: CASSFGEGAYGYTF. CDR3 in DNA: TGTGCCAGCAGCTTTGGGGAGGGGGCCTATGGCTACACCTTC.

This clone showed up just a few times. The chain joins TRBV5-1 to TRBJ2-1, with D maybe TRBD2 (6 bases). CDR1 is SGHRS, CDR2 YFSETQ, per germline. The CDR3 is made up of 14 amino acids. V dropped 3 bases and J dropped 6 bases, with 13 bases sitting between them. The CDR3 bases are TGCGCCAGCAGCTCCGCTGGACTAATCAATGAGCAGTTCTTC. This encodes CASSSAGLINEQFF.

CDR3 residues: CASSVSGSGGTQYF. CDR3 sequence (DNA): TGTGCCAGCAGCGTTAGCGGGAGTGGGGGGACCCAGTACTTC. The V gene is TRBV4-2, the J gene TRBJ2-5; 9 bases are shared with TRBD2. Looked up from germline, CDR1 is LGHNA and CDR2 is YNFKEQ. V lost 5 bases and J lost 7; bases outside the gene matches: 8. The CDR3 length is 14 residues.

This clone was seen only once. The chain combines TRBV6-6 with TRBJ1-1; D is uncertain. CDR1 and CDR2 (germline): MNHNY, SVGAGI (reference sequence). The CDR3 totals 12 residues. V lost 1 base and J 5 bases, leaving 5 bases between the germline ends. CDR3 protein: CASSYLGTEAFF. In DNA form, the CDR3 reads TGTGCCAGCAGTTACTTGGGGACTGAAGCTTTCTTT.

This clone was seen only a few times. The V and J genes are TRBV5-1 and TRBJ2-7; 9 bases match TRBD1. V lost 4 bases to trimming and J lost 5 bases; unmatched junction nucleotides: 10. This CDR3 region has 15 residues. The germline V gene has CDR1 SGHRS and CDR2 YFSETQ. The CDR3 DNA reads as TGCGCCAGCAGCCTGAGAACAGGACAGGGGAACGAGCAGTACTTC. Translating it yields CASSLRTGQGNEQYF.

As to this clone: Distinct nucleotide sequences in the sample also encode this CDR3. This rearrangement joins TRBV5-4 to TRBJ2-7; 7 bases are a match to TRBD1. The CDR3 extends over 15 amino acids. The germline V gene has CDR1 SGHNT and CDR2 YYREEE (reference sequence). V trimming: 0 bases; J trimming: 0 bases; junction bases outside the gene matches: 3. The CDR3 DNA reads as TGTGCCAGCAGCTTGGGGTCAGGGGGCTCCTACGAGCAGTACTTC. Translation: CASSLGSGGSYEQYF.

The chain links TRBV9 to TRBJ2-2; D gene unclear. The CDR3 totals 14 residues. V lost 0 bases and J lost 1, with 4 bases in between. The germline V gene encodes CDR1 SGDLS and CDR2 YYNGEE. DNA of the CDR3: TGTGCCAGCAGCGTAGTCGGGAACACCGGGGAGCTGTTTTTT. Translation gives CASSVVGNTGELFF.

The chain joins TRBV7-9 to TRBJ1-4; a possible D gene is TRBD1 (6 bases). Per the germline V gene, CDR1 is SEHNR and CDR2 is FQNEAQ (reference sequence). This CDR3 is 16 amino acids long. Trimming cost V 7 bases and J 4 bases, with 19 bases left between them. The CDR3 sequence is CASTGGGGLLNEKLFF. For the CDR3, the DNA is TGTGCCAGCACGGGTGGGGGCGGCTTACTTAATGAAAAACTGTTTTTT.

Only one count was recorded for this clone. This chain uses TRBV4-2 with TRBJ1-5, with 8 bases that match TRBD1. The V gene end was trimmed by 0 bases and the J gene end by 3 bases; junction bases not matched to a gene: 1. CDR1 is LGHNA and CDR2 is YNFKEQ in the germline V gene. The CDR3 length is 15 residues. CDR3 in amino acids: CASSQEQGVNQPQHF. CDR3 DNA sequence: TGTGCCAGCAGCCAAGAACAGGGGGTCAATCAGCCCCAGCATTTT.

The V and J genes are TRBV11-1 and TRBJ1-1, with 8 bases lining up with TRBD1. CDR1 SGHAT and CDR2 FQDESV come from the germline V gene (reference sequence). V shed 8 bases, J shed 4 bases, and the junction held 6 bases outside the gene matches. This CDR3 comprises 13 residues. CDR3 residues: CASYGTGGTEAFF. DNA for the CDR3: TGTGCCAGCTATGGAACAGGGGGCACTGAAGCTTTCTTT.

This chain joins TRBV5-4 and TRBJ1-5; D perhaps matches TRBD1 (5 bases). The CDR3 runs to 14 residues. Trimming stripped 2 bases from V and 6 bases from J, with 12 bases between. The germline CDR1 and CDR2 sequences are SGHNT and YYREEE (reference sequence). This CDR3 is CASSFGGVSQPQHF. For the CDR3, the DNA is TGTGCCAGCAGCTTCGGGGGGGTAAGTCAGCCCCAGCATTTT.

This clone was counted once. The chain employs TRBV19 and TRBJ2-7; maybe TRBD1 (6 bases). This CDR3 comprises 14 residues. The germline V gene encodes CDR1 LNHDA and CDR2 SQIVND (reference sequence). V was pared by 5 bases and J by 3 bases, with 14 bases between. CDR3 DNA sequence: TGTGCCAGTAGTCACCGGGACACGGACTACGAGCAGTACTTC. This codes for CASSHRDTDYEQYF.

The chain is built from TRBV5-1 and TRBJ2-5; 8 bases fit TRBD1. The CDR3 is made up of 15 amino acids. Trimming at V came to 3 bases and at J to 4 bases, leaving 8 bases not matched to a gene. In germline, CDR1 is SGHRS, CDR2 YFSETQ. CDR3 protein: CASSSQGAGSETQYF. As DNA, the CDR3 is TGCGCCAGCAGCTCTCAGGGGGCGGGCTCAGAGACCCAGTACTTC.

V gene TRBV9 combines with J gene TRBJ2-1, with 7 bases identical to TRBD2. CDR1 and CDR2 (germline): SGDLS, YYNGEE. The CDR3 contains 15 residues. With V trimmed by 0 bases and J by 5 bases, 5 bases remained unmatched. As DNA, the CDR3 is TGTGCCAGCAGCGTAGGCGGGAGCGGAAACAATGAGCAGTTCTTC. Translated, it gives CASSVGGSGNNEQFF.

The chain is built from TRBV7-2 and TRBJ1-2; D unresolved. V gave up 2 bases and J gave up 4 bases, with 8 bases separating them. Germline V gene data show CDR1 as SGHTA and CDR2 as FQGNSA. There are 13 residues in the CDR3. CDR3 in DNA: TGTGCCAGCAGCTTAAGGAGGGTCTATGGCTACACCTTC. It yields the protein CASSLRRVYGYTF.

CDR3 sequence reads: CASSLAVNTGELFF. CDR3 in DNA: TGTGCCAGCAGCTTGGCGGTGAACACCGGGGAGCTGTTTTTT. The chain is built from TRBV5-4 and TRBJ2-2; D remains unclear. The CDR3 loop spans 14 amino acids. Germline V CDR1 and CDR2: SGHNT, YYREEE (reference sequence). Trimming left V 0 bases short and J 1 base short, with 4 bases between.